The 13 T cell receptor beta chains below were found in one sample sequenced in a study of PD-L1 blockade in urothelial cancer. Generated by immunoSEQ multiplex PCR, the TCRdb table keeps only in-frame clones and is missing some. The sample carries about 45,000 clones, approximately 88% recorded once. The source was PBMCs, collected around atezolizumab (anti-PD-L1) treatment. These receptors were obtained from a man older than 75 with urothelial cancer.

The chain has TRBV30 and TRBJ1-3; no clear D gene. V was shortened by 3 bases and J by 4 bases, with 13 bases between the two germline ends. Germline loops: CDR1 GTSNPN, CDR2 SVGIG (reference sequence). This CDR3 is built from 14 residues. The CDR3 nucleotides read TGTGCCTGGAGACAGTCCGCCGCGGGAAACACCATATATTTT. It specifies CAWRQSAAGNTIYF.

The CDR3 spells CASSPNRDYEQYF. The CDR3 DNA sequence: TGTGCCAGCTCACCAAACAGGGACTACGAGCAGTACTTC. The chain couples TRBV18 to TRBJ2-7, with a weak D call TRBD1 (6 bases). The CDR3 has 13 amino acids. Germline values: CDR1 KGHSH, CDR2 LQKENI. Trimming shortened V by 2 bases and J by 3 bases, and 8 bases separated the two germline ends.

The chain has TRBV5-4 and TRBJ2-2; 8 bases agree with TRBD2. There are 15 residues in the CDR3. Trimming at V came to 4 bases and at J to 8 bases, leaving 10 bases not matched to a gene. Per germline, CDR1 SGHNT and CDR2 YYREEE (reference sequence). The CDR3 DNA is TGTGCCAGCAGCCGGGGGGGAGTATTGAGTGGGGAGCTGTTTTTT. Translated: CASSRGGVLSGELFF.

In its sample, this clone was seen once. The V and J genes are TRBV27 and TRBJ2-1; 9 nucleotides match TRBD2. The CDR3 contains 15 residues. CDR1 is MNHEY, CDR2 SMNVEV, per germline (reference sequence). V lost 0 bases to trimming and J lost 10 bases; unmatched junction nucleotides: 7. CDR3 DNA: TGTGCCAGCAGTTTATCGGGACTAGCTTCTCGGGAGCAGTTCTTC. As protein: CASSLSGLASREQFF.

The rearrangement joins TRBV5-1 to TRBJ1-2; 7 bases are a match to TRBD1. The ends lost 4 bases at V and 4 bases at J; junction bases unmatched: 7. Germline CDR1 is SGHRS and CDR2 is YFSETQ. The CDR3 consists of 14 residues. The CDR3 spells CASSGQVDGYGYTF. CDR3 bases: TGCGCCAGCAGCGGACAGGTAGATGGCTATGGCTACACCTTC.

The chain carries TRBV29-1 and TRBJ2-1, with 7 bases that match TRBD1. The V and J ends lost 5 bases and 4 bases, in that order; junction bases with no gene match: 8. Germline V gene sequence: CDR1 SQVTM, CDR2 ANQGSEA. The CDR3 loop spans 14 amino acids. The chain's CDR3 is CSVKYRGEYNEQFF. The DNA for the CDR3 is TGCAGCGTTAAATACAGGGGAGAATACAATGAGCAGTTCTTC.

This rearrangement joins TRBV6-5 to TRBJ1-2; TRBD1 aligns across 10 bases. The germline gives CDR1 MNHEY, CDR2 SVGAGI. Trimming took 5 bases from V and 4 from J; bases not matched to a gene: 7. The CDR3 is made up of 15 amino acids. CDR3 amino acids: CASSQWTGGGYGYTF. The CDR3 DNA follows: TGTGCCAGCAGTCAATGGACAGGGGGTGGCTATGGCTACACCTTC.

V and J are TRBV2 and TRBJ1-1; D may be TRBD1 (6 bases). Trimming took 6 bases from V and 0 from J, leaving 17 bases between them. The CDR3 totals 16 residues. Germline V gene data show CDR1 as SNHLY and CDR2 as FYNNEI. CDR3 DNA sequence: TGTGCCAGCAGCCCCGGGACACCGGTCATGAACACTGAAGCTTTCTTT. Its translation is CASSPGTPVMNTEAFF. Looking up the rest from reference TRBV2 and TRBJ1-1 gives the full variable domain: EPEVTQTPSHQVTQMGQEVILRCVPISNHLYFYWYRQILGQKVEFLVSFYNNEISEKSEIFDDQFSVERPDGSNFTLKIRSTKLEDSAMYFCASSPGTPVMNTEAFFGQGTRLTVV.

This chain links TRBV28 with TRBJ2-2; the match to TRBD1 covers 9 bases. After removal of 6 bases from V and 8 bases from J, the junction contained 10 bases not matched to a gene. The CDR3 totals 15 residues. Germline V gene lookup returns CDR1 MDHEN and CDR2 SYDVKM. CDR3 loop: CASSSTGGALGELFF. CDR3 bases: TGTGCCAGCAGCTCCACAGGGGGCGCCTTGGGGGAGCTGTTTTTT.

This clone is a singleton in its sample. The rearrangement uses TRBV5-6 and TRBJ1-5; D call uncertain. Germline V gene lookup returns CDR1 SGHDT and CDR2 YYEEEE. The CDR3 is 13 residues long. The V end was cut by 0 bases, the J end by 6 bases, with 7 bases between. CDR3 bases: TGTGCCAGCAGCTTGGGGCAGGCTCAGCCCCAGCATTTT. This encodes CASSLGQAQPQHF.

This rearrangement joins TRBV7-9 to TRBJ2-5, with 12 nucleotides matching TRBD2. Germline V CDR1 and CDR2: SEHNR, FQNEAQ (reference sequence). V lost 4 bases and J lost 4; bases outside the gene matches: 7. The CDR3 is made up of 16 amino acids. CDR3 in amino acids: CASSSSAGLAGETQYF. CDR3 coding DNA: TGTGCCAGCAGCTCTTCCGCGGGACTAGCGGGAGAGACCCAGTACTTC.

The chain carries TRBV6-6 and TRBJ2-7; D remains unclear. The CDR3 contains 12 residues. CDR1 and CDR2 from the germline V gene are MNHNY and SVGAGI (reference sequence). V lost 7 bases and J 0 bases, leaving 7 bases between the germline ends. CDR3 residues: CASMGSSYEQYF. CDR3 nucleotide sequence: TGTGCCAGCATGGGCAGCTCCTACGAGCAGTACTTC.

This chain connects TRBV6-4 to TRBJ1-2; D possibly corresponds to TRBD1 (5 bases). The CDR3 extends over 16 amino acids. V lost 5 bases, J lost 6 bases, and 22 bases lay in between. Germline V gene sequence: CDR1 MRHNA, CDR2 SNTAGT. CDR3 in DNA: TGTGCCAGCAGTCTCCTCGGCGGGGGATCGGTCCATGGCTACACCTTC. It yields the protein CASSLLGGGSVHGYTF.